A selection of T cell receptor beta chains follows, all from one sample in a study of identical twins. MiXCR, run by TCRdb on the 5' RACE reads, gives a single entry per CDR3 protein. The sample consists of some 690,000 distinct CDR3 sequences, around 20% of them appearing once. These data were likewise used in another study, on T cells expressing NK-cell markers.

Sequenced material: PBMCs. The receptors were gathered from a woman aged 18 to 35 in good health. Both conserved end residues are part of each CDR3. Each record gives: V gene, clone size, J gene, D gene, CDR3 protein, CDR3 DNA. D genes are given only for firm matches. Where a row states a size, it is once, few, many or the class of an expanded clone; other rows omit it.

v_gene: TRBV12-3/TRBV12-4; abundance: few; j_gene: TRBJ2-7; d_gene: TRBD1; CDR3aa: CASSYGQGRTYEQYF; CDR3nt: TGTGCCAGCAGCTATGGACAGGGGCGCACGTACGAGCAGTACTTC
v_gene: TRBV15; abundance: NA; j_gene: TRBJ1-4; d_gene: NA; CDR3aa: CATSRRTATNEKLFF; CDR3nt: TGTGCCACCAGCCGTAGGACAGCCACGAATGAAAAACTGTTTTTT
v_gene: TRBV5-1; abundance: few; j_gene: TRBJ2-1; d_gene: TRBD1; CDR3aa: CASSSLRGQGNEQFF; CDR3nt: TGCGCCAGCAGCTCACTTCGGGGACAGGGAAATGAGCAGTTCTTC
v_gene: TRBV29-1; abundance: NA; j_gene: TRBJ2-1; d_gene: NA; CDR3aa: CSGRGTSYNEQFF; CDR3nt: TGCAGCGGTCGGGGGACCTCCTACAATGAGCAGTTCTTC
v_gene: TRBV10-3; abundance: few; j_gene: TRBJ1-2; d_gene: TRBD1; CDR3aa: CATAPSGTGGVGYTF; CDR3nt: TGTGCCACAGCCCCCTCCGGGACAGGGGGCGTTGGCTACACCTTC
v_gene: TRBV20-1; abundance: NA; j_gene: TRBJ1-2; d_gene: TRBD1; CDR3aa: CSARDAIQGARGYTF; CDR3nt: TGCAGTGCTAGGGATGCGATACAGGGGGCTCGTGGCTACACCTTC
v_gene: TRBV18; abundance: NA; j_gene: TRBJ2-7; d_gene: TRBD1; CDR3aa: CASSQQGSYEQYF; CDR3nt: TGTGCCAGCTCGCAACAGGGGTCCTACGAGCAGTACTTC
v_gene: TRBV29-1; abundance: NA; j_gene: TRBJ1-2; d_gene: TRBD1; CDR3aa: CSVVRGQGASGYTF; CDR3nt: TGCAGCGTTGTAAGGGGACAGGGGGCCTCTGGCTACACCTTC
v_gene: TRBV9; abundance: NA; j_gene: TRBJ2-7; d_gene: TRBD2; CDR3aa: CASSGRRLASAYEQYF; CDR3nt: TGTGCCAGCAGCGGACGAAGACTAGCCTCAGCCTACGAGCAGTACTTC
v_gene: TRBV11-2; abundance: NA; j_gene: TRBJ2-7; d_gene: TRBD2; CDR3aa: CASSFSSGLLYEQYF; CDR3nt: TGTGCCAGCAGCTTTTCTAGCGGGTTGCTCTACGAGCAGTACTTC
v_gene: TRBV21-1; abundance: NA; j_gene: TRBJ2-2; d_gene: NA; CDR3aa: CASTGRITGELFF; CDR3nt: TGTGCCAGCACGGGCAGGATAACCGGGGAGCTGTTTTTT
v_gene: TRBV29-1; abundance: few; j_gene: TRBJ2-7; d_gene: NA; CDR3aa: CSVDSLAGGYEQYF; CDR3nt: TGCAGCGTTGATTCCCTGGCAGGAGGCTACGAGCAGTACTTC
v_gene: TRBV11-2; abundance: many; j_gene: TRBJ2-1; d_gene: NA; CDR3aa: CASSPTGNEQFF; CDR3nt: TGTGCCAGCAGCCCGACAGGTAATGAGCAGTTCTTC
v_gene: TRBV6-5; abundance: few; j_gene: TRBJ1-2; d_gene: TRBD1; CDR3aa: CASSYWTGEYGYTF; CDR3nt: TGTGCCAGCAGTTACTGGACAGGGGAGTATGGCTACACCTTC
v_gene: TRBV29-1; abundance: many; j_gene: TRBJ1-1; d_gene: NA; CDR3aa: CSVDQGGVTEAFF; CDR3nt: TGCAGCGTTGATCAGGGAGGGGTCACTGAAGCTTTCTTT
v_gene: TRBV20-1; abundance: few; j_gene: TRBJ2-5; d_gene: NA; CDR3aa: CSSRGREEGVAQYF; CDR3nt: TGCAGCTCGAGGGGGCGGGAGGAAGGAGTGGCCCAGTACTTC
v_gene: TRBV7-9; abundance: NA; j_gene: TRBJ1-5; d_gene: TRBD1; CDR3aa: CASSASGTGSAQPQHF; CDR3nt: TGTGCCAGCAGCGCCTCCGGGACAGGGTCTGCTCAGCCCCAGCATTTT
v_gene: TRBV20-1; abundance: few; j_gene: TRBJ2-3; d_gene: TRBD2; CDR3aa: CSALEASGQRGTDTQYF; CDR3nt: TGCAGTGCTCTGGAGGCTAGCGGGCAAAGGGGGACAGATACGCAGTATTTT
v_gene: TRBV12-3/TRBV12-4; abundance: NA; j_gene: TRBJ2-1; d_gene: TRBD2; CDR3aa: CASSWTSGFNEQFF; CDR3nt: TGTGCCAGCAGTTGGACTAGCGGTTTCAATGAGCAGTTCTTC
v_gene: TRBV10-3; abundance: few; j_gene: TRBJ2-7; d_gene: TRBD2; CDR3aa: CAISGAGGSYEQYF; CDR3nt: TGTGCCATCAGTGGAGCGGGAGGTTCCTACGAGCAGTACTTC
v_gene: TRBV5-1; abundance: NA; j_gene: TRBJ1-5; d_gene: TRBD1; CDR3aa: CASSPSSGGLPQHF; CDR3nt: TGCGCCAGCAGCCCCAGCTCAGGGGGCTTACCCCAGCATTTT
v_gene: TRBV9; abundance: few; j_gene: TRBJ2-3; d_gene: NA; CDR3aa: CASSRRLTSTDTQYF; CDR3nt: TGTGCCAGCAGCAGACGACTGACTAGCACAGATACGCAGTATTTT
v_gene: TRBV6-2/TRBV6-3; abundance: NA; j_gene: TRBJ2-1; d_gene: TRBD1; CDR3aa: CASSTGGTGAYNEHFF; CDR3nt: TGTGCCAGCAGCACAGGCGGGACAGGGGCATACAATGAGCATTTCTTC
v_gene: TRBV20-1; abundance: NA; j_gene: TRBJ1-2; d_gene: NA; CDR3aa: CSARDRRTVTRYTF; CDR3nt: TGCAGTGCTAGAGACCGCAGAACGGTTACGCGCTACACCTTC
v_gene: TRBV27; abundance: few; j_gene: TRBJ2-1; d_gene: NA; CDR3aa: CASSLNTFYNEQFF; CDR3nt: TGTGCCAGCAGTTTAAACACGTTCTACAATGAGCAGTTCTTC
v_gene: TRBV29-1; abundance: NA; j_gene: TRBJ2-5; d_gene: TRBD2; CDR3aa: CSVTGTSGETQYF; CDR3nt: TGCAGCGTAACCGGGACTAGCGGGGAGACCCAGTACTTC
v_gene: TRBV29-1; abundance: few; j_gene: TRBJ1-2; d_gene: NA; CDR3aa: CSVEGFAQANYGYTF; CDR3nt: TGCAGCGTTGAAGGGTTCGCACAGGCTAACTATGGCTACACCTTC
v_gene: TRBV6-1; abundance: many; j_gene: TRBJ1-5; d_gene: NA; CDR3aa: CASSRDRNQPQHF; CDR3nt: TGTGCCAGCAGCAGGGATCGCAATCAGCCCCAGCATTTT
v_gene: TRBV5-5; abundance: NA; j_gene: TRBJ2-1; d_gene: NA; CDR3aa: CASSPGLARSSYNEQFF; CDR3nt: TGTGCCAGCAGCCCTGGGCTCGCACGGAGCTCCTACAATGAGCAGTTCTTC
v_gene: TRBV6-2/TRBV6-3; abundance: few; j_gene: TRBJ1-5; d_gene: NA; CDR3aa: CASSYGEAGNQPQHF; CDR3nt: TGTGCCAGCAGTTACGGAGAAGCGGGCAATCAGCCCCAGCATTTT
v_gene: TRBV10-3; abundance: few; j_gene: TRBJ1-2; d_gene: NA; CDR3aa: CAIIQDPMATGYTF; CDR3nt: TGTGCCATCATACAGGATCCTATGGCTACTGGCTACACCTTC
v_gene: TRBV15; abundance: NA; j_gene: TRBJ2-4; d_gene: NA; CDR3aa: CATSSDSLAKNIQYF; CDR3nt: TGTGCCACCAGCTCGGACTCTCTAGCCAAAAACATTCAGTACTTC
v_gene: TRBV7-6; abundance: few; j_gene: TRBJ1-2; d_gene: NA; CDR3aa: CASSEGRSYGYTF; CDR3nt: TGTGCCAGCAGCGAGGGACGGTCGTATGGCTACACCTTC
v_gene: TRBV12-3/TRBV12-4; abundance: once; j_gene: TRBJ2-1; d_gene: NA; CDR3aa: CASTLGVAMQNEQFF; CDR3nt: TGTGCCAGCACCCTGGGGGTGGCAATGCAAAATGAGCAGTTCTTC
v_gene: TRBV7-6; abundance: NA; j_gene: TRBJ2-7; d_gene: NA; CDR3aa: CASSLVGGESYEQYF; CDR3nt: TGTGCCAGCAGCTTAGTAGGCGGGGAAAGCTACGAGCAGTACTTC
v_gene: TRBV5-6; abundance: NA; j_gene: TRBJ2-1; d_gene: NA; CDR3aa: CASRSALRSEQFF; CDR3nt: TGTGCCAGCAGGAGCGCCCTACGGAGCGAGCAGTTCTTC
v_gene: TRBV6-5; abundance: few; j_gene: TRBJ1-3; d_gene: NA; CDR3aa: CASSYQKPRSGNTIYF; CDR3nt: TGTGCCAGCAGTTACCAAAAGCCCCGCTCTGGAAACACCATATATTTT
v_gene: TRBV20-1; abundance: few; j_gene: TRBJ1-4; d_gene: TRBD1; CDR3aa: CSAGDRDQKLFF; CDR3nt: TGCAGTGCTGGGGACAGGGACCAAAAACTGTTTTTT